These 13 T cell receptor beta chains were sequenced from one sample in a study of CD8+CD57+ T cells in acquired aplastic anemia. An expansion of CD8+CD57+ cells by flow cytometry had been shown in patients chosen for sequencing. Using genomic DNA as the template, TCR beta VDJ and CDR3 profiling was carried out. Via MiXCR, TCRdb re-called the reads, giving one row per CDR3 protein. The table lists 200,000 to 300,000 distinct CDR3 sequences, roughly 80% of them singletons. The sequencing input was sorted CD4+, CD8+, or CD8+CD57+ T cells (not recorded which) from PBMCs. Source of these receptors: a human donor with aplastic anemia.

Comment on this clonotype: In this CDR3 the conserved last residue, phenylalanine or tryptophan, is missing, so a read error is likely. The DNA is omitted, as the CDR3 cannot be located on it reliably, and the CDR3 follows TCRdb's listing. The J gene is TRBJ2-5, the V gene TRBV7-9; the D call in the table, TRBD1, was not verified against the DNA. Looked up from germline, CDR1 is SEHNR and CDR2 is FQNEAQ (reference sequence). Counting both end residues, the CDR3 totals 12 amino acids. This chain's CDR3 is CASSLGGETQAN.

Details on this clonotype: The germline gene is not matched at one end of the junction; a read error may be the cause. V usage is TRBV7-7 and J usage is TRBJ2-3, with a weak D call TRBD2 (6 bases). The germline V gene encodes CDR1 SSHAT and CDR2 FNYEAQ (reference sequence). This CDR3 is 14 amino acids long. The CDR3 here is CASSSDGGPDTQYF. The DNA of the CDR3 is TGTGCTAGCAGCTCCGACGGGGGACCCGATACGCAGTATTTT.

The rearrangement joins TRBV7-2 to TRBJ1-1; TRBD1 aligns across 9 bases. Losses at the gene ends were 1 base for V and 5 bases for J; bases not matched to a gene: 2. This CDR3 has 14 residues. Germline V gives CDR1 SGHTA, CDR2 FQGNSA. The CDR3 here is CASSLGTGETEAFF. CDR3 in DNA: TGTGCCAGCAGCTTAGGGACAGGGGAGACTGAAGCTTTCTTT. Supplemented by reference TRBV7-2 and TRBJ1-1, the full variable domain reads GAGVSQSPSNKVTEKGKDVELRCDPISGHTALYWYRQSLGQGLEFLIYFQGNSAPDKSGLPSDRFSAERTGGSVSTLTIQRTQQEDSAVYLCASSLGTGETEAFFGQGTRLTVV.

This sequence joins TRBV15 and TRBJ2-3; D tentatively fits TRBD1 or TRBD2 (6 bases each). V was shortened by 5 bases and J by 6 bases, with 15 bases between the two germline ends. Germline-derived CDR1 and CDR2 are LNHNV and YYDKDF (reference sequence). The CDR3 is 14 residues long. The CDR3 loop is CATSFGGGADTQYF. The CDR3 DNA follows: TGTGCCACCAGCTTCGGGGGCGGTGCCGATACGCAGTATTTT.

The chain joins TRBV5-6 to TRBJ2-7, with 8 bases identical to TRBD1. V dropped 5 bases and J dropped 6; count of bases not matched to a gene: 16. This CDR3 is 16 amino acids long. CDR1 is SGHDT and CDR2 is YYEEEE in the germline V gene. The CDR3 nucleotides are TGTGCCAGCAGTGACGAGGGACAGGCGAACCTGGCCGAGCAGTACGTC. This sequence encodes CASSDEGQANLAEQYV.

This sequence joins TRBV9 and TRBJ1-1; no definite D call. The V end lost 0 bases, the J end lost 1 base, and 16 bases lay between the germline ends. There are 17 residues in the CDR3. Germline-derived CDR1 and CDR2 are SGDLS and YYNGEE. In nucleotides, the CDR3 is TGTGCCAGCAGCGTAGGCCCCATGTTTCGGGGGAACACTGAAGCTTTCTTT. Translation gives CASSVGPMFRGNTEAFF.

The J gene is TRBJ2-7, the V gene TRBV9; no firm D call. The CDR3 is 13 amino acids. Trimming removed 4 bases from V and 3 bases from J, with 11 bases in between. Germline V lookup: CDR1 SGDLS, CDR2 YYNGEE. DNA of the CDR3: TGTGCCAGCAGCCCCCGAGGTAACTACGAGCAGTACTTC. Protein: CASSPRGNYEQYF.

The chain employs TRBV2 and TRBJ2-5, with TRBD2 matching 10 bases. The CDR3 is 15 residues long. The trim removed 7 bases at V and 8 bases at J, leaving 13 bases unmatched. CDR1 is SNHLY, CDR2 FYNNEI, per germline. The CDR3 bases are TGTGCCAGCACTACTAGCGGGACTAGGGCAGATACCCAGTACTTC. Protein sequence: CASTTSGTRADTQYF.

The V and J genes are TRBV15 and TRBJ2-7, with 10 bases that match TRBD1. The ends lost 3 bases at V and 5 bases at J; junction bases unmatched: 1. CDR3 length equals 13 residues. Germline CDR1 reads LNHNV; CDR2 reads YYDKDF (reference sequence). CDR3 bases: TGTGCCACCAGCAGGGACAGGGGGGACGAGCAGTACTTC. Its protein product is CATSRDRGDEQYF.

CDR3 sequence reads: CASRLGPEETGALLHF. CDR3 nucleotides: TGTGCCAGCAGGTTGGGGCCGGAGGAGACCGGGGCGCTGCTCCACTTT. The rearrangement joins TRBV7-9 to TRBJ1-6; perhaps TRBD1 as D (5 bases). The CDR3 loop spans 16 amino acids. The V end lost 6 bases, the J end lost 16 bases, and 28 bases lay between the germline ends. Germline-derived CDR1 and CDR2 are SEHNR and FQNEAQ (reference sequence).

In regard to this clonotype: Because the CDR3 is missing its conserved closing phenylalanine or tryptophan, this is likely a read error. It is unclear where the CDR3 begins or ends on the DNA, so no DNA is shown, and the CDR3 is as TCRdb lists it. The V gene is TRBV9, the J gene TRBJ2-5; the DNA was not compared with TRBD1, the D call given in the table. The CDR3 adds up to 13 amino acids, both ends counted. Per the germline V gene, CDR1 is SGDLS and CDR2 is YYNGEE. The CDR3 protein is CASSVGDHPLLNI.

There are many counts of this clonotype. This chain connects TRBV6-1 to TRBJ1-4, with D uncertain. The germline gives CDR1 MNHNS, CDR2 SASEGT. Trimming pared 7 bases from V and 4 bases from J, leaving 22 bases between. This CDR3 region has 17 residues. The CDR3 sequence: CASTESSGEQINEKLFF. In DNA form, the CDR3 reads TGTGCCAGCACCGAGTCTTCAGGAGAACAAATTAATGAAAAACTGTTTTTT.

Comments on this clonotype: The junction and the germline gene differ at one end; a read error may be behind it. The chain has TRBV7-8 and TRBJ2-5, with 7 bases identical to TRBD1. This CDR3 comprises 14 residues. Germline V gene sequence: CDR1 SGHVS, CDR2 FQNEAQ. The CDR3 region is CASSCGPDGTALSF. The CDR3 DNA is TGTGCCAGCAGCTGTGGCCCAGACGGGACAGCCCTGTCCTTC.